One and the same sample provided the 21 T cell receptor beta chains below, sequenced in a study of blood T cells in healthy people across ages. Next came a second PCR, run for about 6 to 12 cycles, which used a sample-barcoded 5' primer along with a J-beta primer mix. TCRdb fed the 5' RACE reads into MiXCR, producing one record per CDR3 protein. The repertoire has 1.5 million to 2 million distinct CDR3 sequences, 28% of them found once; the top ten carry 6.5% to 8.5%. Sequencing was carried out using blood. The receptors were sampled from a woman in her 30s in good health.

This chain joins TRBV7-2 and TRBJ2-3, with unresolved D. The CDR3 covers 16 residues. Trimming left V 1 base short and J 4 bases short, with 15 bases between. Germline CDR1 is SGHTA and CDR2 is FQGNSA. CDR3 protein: CASSLEVILLADTQYF. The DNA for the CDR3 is TGTGCCAGCAGCTTAGAGGTTATTCTCCTCGCAGATACGCAGTATTTT.

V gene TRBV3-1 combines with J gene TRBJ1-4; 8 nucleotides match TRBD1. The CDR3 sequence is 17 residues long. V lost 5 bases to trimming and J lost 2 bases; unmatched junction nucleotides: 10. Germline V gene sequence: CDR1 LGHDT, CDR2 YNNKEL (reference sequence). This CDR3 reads CASSEGTGGGTNEKLFF. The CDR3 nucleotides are TGTGCCAGCAGCGAAGGGACAGGTGGAGGTACTAATGAAAAACTGTTTTTT.

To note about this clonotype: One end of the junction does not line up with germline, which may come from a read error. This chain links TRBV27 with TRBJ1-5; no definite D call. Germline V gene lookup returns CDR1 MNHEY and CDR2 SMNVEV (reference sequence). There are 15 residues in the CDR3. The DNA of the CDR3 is TGTGACAGCAGCCCGTTCAGCCCGACGGGTCAGCCCCAGCATTTT. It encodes CDSSPFSPTGQPQHF.

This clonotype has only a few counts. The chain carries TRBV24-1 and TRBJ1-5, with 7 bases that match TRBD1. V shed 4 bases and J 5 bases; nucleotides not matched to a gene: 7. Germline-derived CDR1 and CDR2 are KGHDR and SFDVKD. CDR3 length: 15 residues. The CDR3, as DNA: TGTGCCACCAGTGAGACAGGGTTGGTGGATCAGCCCCAGCATTTT. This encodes CATSETGLVDQPQHF.

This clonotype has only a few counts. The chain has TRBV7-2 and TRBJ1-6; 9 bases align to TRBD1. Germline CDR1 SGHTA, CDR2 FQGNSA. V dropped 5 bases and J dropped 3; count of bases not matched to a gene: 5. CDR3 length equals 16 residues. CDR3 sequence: CASSLQGAGYNSPLHF. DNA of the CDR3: TGTGCCAGCAGCCTACAGGGGGCCGGCTATAATTCACCCCTCCACTTT.

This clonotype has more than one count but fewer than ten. The CDR3, as DNA: TGCGCCAGCAGCCAAGGTCTTCGGGGCCCCCGACCACTTGACCAAAATGAGCAGTTCTTC. It encodes CASSQGLRGPRPLDQNEQFF. V gene TRBV4-1 combines with J gene TRBJ2-1, with D perhaps being TRBD1 or TRBD2 (5 bases each). Deletions cut 1 base from V and 7 bases from J, with 29 bases between. Germline values: CDR1 MGHRA, CDR2 YSYEKL. There are 20 residues in the CDR3.

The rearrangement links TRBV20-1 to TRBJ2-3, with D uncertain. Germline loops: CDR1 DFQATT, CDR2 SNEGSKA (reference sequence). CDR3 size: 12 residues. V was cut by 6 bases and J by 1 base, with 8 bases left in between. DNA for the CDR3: TGCAGTGCGACCGTCGGCACAGATACGCAGTATTTT. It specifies CSATVGTDTQYF.

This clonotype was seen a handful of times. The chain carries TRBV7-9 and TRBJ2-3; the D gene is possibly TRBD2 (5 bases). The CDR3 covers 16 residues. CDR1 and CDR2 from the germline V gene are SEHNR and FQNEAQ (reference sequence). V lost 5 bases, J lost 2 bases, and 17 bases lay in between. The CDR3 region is CASSRPVPGTTDTQYF. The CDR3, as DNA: TGTGCCAGCAGCCGCCCAGTTCCGGGAACCACAGATACGCAGTATTTT.

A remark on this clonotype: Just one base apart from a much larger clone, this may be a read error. The CDR3 DNA follows: TGTGCCAGCAGTTCTACTAGCGGGGGGTTAGATGAGCAGTACTTC. Residues: CASSSTSGGLDEQYF. The chain carries TRBV2 and TRBJ2-7; 12 nucleotides align to TRBD2. The germline V gene encodes CDR1 SNHLY and CDR2 FYNNEI. This CDR3 comprises 15 residues. The ends lost 5 bases at V and 7 bases at J; junction bases unmatched: 9.

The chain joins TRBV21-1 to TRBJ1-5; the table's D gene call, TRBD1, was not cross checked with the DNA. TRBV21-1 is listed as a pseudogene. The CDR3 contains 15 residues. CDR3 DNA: TGTGCCAGCAGCAAAGTGGACAGGGCCGTACAGCCCCAGCATTTT. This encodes CASSKVDRAVQPQHF.

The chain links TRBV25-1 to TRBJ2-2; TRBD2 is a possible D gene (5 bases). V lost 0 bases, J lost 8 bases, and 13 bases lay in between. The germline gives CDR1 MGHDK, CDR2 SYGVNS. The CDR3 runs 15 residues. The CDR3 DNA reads TGTGCCAGCAGTGAATACGGGATAGGTGAAGGGGAGCTGTTTTTT. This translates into CASSEYGIGEGELFF.

The chain's CDR3 is CASSQVWGTGELFF. DNA of the CDR3: TGTGCCAGCAGCCAAGTTTGGGGGACCGGGGAGCTGTTTTTT. The chain combines TRBV3-1 with TRBJ2-2; D possibly matches TRBD1 or TRBD2 (5 bases each). CDR3 length equals 14 residues. V lost 1 base and J lost 5, with 8 bases in between. Looked up from germline, CDR1 is LGHDT and CDR2 is YNNKEL (reference sequence).

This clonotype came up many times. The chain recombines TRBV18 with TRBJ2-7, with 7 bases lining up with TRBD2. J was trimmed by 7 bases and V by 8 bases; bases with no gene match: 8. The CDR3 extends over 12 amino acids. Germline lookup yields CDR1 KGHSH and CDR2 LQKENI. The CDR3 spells CASSPAGGEQYF. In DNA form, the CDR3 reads TGTGCCAGCAGTCCTGCCGGGGGGGAGCAGTACTTC.

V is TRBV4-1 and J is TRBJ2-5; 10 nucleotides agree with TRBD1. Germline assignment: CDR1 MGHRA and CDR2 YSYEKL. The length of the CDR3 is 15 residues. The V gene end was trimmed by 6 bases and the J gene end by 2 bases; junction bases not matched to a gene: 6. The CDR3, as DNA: TGCGCCAGCAGTACCAGACAGGGGGCTCAAGAGACCCAGTACTTC. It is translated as CASSTRQGAQETQYF.

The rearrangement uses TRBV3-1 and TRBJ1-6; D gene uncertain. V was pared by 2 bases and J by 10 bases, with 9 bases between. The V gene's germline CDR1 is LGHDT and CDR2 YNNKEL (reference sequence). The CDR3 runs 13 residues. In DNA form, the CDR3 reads TGTGCCAGCAGCCAAACAGAGCTATCACCCCTCCACTTT. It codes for CASSQTELSPLHF.

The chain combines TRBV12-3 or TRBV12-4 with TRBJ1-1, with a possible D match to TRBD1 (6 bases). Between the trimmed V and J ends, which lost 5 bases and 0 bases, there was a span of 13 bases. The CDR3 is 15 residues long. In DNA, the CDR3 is TGTGCCAGCAGTAGGCCACGGGACATGAACACTGAAGCTTTCTTT. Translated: CASSRPRDMNTEAFF.

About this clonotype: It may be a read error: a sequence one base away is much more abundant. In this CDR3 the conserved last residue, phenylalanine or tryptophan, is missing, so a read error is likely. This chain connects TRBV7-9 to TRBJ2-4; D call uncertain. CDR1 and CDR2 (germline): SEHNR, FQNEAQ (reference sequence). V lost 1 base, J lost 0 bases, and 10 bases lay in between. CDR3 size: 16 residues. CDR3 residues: CASSLDWVPAKNIQYC. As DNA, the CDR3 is TGTGCCAGCAGCTTAGATTGGGTCCCAGCCAAAAACATTCAGTACTGC.

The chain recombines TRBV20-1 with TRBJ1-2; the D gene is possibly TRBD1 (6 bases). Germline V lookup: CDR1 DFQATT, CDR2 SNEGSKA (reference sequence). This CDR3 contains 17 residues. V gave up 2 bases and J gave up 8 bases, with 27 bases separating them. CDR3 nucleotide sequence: TGCAGTGCTAGACCCTTAACCGGGACAAGGTTATCGGGCGGCTACACCTTC. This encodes CSARPLTGTRLSGGYTF.

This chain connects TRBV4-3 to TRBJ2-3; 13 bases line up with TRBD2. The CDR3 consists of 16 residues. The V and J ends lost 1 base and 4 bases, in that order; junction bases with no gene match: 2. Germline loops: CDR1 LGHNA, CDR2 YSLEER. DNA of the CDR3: TGCGCCAGCAGCCAAGGACTAGCGGGAGGCGCAGATACGCAGTATTTT. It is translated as CASSQGLAGGADTQYF.

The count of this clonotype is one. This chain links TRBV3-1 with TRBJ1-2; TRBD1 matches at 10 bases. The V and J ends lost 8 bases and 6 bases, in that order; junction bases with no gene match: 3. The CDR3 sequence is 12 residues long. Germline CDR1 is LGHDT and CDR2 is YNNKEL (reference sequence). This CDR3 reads CASADRGHGYTF. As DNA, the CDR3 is TGTGCCAGCGCCGACAGGGGGCATGGCTACACCTTC. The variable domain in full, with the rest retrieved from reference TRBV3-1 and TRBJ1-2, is DTAVSQTPKYLVTQMGNDKSIKCEQNLGHDTMYWYKQDSKKFLKIMFSYNNKELIINETVPNRFSPKSPDKAHLNLHINSLELGDSAVYFCASADRGHGYTFGSGTRLTVV.

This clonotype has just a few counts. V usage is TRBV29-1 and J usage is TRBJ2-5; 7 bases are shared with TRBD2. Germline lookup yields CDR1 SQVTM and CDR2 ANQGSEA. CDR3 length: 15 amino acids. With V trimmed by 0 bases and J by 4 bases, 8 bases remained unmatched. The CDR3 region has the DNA TGCAGCGTTGAAGATACGGGGAGGGAGGGAGAGACCCAGTACTTC. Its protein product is CSVEDTGREGETQYF.